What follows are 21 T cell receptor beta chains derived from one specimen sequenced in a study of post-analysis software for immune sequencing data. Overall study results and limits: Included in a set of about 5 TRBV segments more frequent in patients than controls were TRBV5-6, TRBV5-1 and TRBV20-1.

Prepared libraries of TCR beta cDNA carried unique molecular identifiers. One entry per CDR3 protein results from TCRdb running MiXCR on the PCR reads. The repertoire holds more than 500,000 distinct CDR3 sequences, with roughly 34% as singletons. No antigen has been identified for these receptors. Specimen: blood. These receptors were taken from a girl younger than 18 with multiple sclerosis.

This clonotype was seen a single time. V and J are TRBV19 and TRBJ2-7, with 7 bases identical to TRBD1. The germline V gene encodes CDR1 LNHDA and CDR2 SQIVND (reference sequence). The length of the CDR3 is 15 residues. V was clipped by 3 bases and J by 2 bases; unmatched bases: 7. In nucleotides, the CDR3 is TGTGCCAGTAGTATGCCCGGGACAGCGACCTACGAGCAGTACTTC. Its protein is CASSMPGTATYEQYF. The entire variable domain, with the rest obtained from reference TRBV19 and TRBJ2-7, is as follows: DGGITQSPKYLFRKEGQNVTLSCEQNLNHDAMYWYRQDPGQGLRLIYYSQIVNDFQKGDIAEGYSVSREKKESFPLTVTSAQKNPTAFYLCASSMPGTATYEQYFGPGTRLTVT.

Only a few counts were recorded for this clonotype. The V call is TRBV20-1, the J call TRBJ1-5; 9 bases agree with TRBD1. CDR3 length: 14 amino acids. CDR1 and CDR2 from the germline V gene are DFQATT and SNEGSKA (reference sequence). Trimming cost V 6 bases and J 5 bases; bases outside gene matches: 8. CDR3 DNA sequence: TGCAGTGCCCGTGACAGGGGGTCCGATCAGCCCCAGCATTTT. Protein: CSARDRGSDQPQHF.

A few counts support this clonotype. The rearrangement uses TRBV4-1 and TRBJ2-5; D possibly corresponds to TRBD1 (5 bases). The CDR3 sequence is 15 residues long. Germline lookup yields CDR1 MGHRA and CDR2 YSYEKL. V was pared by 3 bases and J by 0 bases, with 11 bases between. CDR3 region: CASSQADSDQETQYF. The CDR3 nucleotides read TGCGCCAGCAGCCAGGCCGACAGCGACCAAGAGACCCAGTACTTC.

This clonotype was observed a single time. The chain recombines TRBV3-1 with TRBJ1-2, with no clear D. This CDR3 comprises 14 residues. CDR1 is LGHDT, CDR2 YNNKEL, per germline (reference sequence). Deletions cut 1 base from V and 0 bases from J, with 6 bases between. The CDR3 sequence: CASSQGTSNYGYTF. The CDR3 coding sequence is TGTGCCAGCAGCCAAGGGACTTCTAACTATGGCTACACCTTC.

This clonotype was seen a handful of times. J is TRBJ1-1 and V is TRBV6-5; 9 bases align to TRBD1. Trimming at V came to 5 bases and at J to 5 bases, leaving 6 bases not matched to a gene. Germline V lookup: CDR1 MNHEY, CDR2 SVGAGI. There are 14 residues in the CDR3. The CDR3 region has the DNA TGTGCCAGCAGTATCGACAGGGGGAGGACTGAAGCTTTCTTT. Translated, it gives CASSIDRGRTEAFF.

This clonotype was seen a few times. This CDR3 reads CASSQTDRTSTDTQYF. CDR3 nucleotide sequence: TGCGCCAGCAGCCAAACCGACAGGACTAGCACAGATACGCAGTATTTT. The V gene is TRBV4-1, the J gene TRBJ2-3; TRBD1 is a possible D gene (6 bases). Trimming removed 2 bases from V and 0 bases from J, with 12 bases in between. The CDR3 totals 16 residues. Germline loops: CDR1 MGHRA, CDR2 YSYEKL.

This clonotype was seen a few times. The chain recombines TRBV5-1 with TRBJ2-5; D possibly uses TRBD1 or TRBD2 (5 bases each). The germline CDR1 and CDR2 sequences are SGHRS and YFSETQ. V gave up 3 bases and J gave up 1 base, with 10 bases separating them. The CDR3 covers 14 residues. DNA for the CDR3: TGCGCCAGCAGCTGGGGGACCCTCCAAGAGACCCAGTACTTC. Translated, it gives CASSWGTLQETQYF.

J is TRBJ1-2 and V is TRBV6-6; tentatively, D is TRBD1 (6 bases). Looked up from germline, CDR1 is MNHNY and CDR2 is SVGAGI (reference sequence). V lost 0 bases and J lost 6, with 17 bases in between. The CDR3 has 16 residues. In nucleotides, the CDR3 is TGTGCCAGCAGTTACTCGAGAGCCGGGGGCGGGAATGGCTACACCTTC. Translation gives CASSYSRAGGGNGYTF.

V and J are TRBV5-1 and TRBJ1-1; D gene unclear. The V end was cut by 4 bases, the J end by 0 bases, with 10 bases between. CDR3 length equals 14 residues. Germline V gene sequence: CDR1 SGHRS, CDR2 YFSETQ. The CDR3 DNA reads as TGCGCCAGCAGCCCGGCAGTCATGAACACTGAAGCTTTCTTT. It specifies CASSPAVMNTEAFF.

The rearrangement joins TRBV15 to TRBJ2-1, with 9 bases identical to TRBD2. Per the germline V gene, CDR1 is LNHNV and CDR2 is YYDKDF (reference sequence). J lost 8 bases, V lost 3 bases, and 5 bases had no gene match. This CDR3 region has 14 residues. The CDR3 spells CATSRSGGWDEQFF. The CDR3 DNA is TGTGCCACCAGCAGGAGCGGGGGGTGGGATGAGCAGTTCTTC.

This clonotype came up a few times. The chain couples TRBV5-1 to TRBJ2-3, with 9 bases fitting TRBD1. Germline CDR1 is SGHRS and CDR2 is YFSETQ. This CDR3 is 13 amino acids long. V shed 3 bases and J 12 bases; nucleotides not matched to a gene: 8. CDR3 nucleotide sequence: TGCGCCAGCAGCTATGACAGGGGGGGACGACAGTATTTT. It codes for CASSYDRGGRQYF.

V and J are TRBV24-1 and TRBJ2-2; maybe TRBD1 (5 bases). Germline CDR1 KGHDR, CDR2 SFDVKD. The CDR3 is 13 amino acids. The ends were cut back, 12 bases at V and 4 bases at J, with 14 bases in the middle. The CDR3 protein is CAAQQGITGELFF. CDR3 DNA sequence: TGTGCCGCCCAGCAGGGAATCACCGGGGAGCTGTTTTTT.

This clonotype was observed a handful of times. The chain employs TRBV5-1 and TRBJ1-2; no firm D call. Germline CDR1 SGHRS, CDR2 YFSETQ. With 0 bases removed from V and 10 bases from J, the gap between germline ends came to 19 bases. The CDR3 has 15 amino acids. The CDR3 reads CASSLEGGNFLLYTF. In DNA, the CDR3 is TGCGCCAGCAGCTTGGAAGGAGGAAATTTTTTACTCTACACCTTC.

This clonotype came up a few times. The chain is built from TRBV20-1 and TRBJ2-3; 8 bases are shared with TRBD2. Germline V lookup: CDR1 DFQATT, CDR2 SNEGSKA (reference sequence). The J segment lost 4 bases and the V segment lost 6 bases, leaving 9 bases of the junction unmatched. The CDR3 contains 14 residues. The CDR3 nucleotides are TGCAGTGCCGAAGGACTAGCAGGCCCAGATACGCAGTATTTT. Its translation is CSAEGLAGPDTQYF.

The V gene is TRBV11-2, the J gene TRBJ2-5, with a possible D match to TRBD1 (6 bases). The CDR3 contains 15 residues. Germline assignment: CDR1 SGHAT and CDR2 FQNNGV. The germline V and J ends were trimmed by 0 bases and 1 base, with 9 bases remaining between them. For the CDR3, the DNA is TGTGCCAGCAGCTTAGAGTGGACAGTCCAAGAGACCCAGTACTTC. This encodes CASSLEWTVQETQYF.

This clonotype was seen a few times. For the CDR3, the DNA is TGTGCCAGCACCGCGACCAGGGTTTTGGGGGCCAACGTCCTGACTTTC. Translating it yields CASTATRVLGANVLTF. The J gene is TRBJ2-6, the V gene TRBV28; possible D gene TRBD1, 5 bases. Trimming cost V 7 bases and J 4 bases, with 17 bases left between them. The CDR3 is made up of 16 amino acids. Per the germline V gene, CDR1 is MDHEN and CDR2 is SYDVKM.

The CDR3 DNA follows: TGTGCCACCAGTGATCGACTAGCGGGGGGGCAAGATACGCAGTATTTT. This translates into CATSDRLAGGQDTQYF. This sequence joins TRBV24-1 and TRBJ2-3, with 14 positions matching TRBD2. The CDR3 consists of 16 residues. The trim removed 3 bases at V and 5 bases at J, leaving 3 bases unmatched. The germline V gene has CDR1 KGHDR and CDR2 SFDVKD.

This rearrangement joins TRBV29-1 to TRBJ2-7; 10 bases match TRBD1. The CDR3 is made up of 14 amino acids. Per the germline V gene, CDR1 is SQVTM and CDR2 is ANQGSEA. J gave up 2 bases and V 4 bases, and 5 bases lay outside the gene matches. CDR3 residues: CSVGLGTGAYEQYF. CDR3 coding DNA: TGCAGCGTTGGTTTGGGGACAGGGGCCTACGAGCAGTACTTC.

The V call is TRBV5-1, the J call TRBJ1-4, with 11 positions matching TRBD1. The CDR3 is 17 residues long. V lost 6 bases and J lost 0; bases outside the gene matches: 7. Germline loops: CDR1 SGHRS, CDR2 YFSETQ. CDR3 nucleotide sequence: TGCGCCAGCACCCTGGGGGGACAGGGGGCAACTAATGAAAAACTGTTTTTT. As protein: CASTLGGQGATNEKLFF.

The chain's CDR3 is CASNSGTGNEKLFF. CDR3 nucleotide sequence: TGCGCCAGCAATTCCGGGACAGGCAATGAAAAACTGTTTTTT. V is TRBV4-1 and J is TRBJ1-4; 8 nucleotides align to TRBD1. The V segment lost 7 bases and the J segment 5 bases; nucleotides outside the gene matches: 6. Per the germline V gene, CDR1 is MGHRA and CDR2 is YSYEKL. CDR3 length equals 14 residues.

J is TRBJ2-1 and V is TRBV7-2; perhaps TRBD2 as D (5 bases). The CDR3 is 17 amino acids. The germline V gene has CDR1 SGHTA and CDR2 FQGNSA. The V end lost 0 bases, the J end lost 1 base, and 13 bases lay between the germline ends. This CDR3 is CASSLAQRGPSYNEQFF. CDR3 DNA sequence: TGTGCCAGCAGCTTAGCGCAACGCGGGCCATCCTACAATGAGCAGTTCTTC.